This TCR beta chain was identified in a study of PD-1 blockade in classical Hodgkin lymphoma. Every single patient, without exception, relapsed after autologous stem cell transplantation, and brentuximab vedotin exposure varied. Measured with immunoSEQ multiplex PCR; TCRdb has only the in-frame clones, and not every one. The data contain some 150,000 clones, about four fifths of them singletons. Trimming cost V 3 bases and J 2 bases, with 3 bases left between them. The V gene's germline CDR1 is SGDLS and CDR2 YYNGEE. CDR3 length equals 12 residues. V is TRBV9 and J is TRBJ2-1, with D uncertain. The clonotype comes from a human donor with classical Hodgkin lymphoma. Here the sequenced sample was peripheral blood mononuclear cells (PBMCs), taken before the second cycle of nivolumab. CDR3 sequence (DNA): TGTGCCAGCAGCGCCACCTACAATGAGCAGTTCTTC. It yields the protein CASSATYNEQFF.